This T cell receptor beta chain was sequenced during a study of shared clonotypes between healthy human individuals. On this clone: The target antigen is unknown.

Authors' analysis steps: Sequence data from immunoSEQ were junction-only and lacked quality scores; consequently, filtering differed. TCRdb keeps only in-frame clones here, not all; method: immunoSEQ multiplex PCR. Clone size and V and J calls were adopted from that table, with D and trimming inferred from the DNA. The table lists around 1.6 million clones, approximately 98% of them singletons. Study results and caveats: Having only a few donors restricted how much genetic and exposure-history diversity was captured.

This CDR3 comprises 15 residues. Trimming at V came to 9 bases and at J to 3 bases, leaving 11 bases not matched to a gene. Per the germline V gene, CDR1 is LNHDA and CDR2 is SQIVND (reference sequence). Input material: naive CD4+ T cells sorted from blood. Subset of the sample: CD45RA+ positively selected. This clonotype was obtained from a man aged 30 to 39 in good health. V and J are TRBV19 and TRBJ1-5; the match to TRBD1 covers 7 bases. The DNA for the CDR3 is TGTGCCAGCATCCCCGATACAGGGGCCAATCAGCCCCAGCATTTT. Its protein is CASIPDTGANQPQHF.